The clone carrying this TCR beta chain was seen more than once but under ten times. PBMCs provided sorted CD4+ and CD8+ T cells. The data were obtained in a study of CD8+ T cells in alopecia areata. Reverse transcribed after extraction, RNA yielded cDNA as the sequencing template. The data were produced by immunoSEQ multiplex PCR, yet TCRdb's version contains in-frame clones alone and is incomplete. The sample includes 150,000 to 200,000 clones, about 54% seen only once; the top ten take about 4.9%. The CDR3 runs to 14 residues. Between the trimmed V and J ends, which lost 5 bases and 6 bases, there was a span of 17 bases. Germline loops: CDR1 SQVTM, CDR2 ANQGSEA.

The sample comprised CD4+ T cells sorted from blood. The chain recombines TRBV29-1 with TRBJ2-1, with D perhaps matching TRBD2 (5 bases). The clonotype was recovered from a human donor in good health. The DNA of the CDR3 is TGCAGCGTTTCCCTAGCTCTTCTTTCCAATGAGCAGTTCTTC. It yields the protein CSVSLALLSNEQFF.